The text below deals with one T cell receptor beta chain. Its antigen is not known. These data originate in a study of OX40 agonist ivuxolimab in advanced cancers. Study-wide background: Across the patients, intravenous ivuxolimab was delivered every 2 weeks at 0.01 to 10 mg/kg. People in dose escalation had one of these cancers: hepatocellular carcinoma, melanoma, renal cell or head and neck cancer. Mean age 60 years, range about 20 to 85; around 80% male. Study conclusions and caveats: On average, CD8+ T cells had more expanded clones than CD4+.

Sequencing used immunoSEQ multiplex PCR; TCRdb keeps in-frame clones, though not all of them. The sample records some 34,000 clones, more than 80% being singletons. The CDR3 sequence is 15 residues long. CDR1 is GTSNPN and CDR2 is SVGIG in the germline V gene (reference sequence). Between the trimmed V and J ends, which lost 3 bases and 5 bases, there was a span of 16 bases. The receptor comes from an adult with an advanced solid tumor such as melanoma, head and neck, liver or kidney cancer. V usage is TRBV30 and J usage is TRBJ2-2; D might be TRBD1 or TRBD2, each matching 6 bases. The specimen comprised CD4+ or CD8+ T cells sorted from blood, sampled in a trial of the OX40 agonist ivuxolimab. The CDR3 bases are TGTGCCTGGAGCGAAGAGGGGGGAGGTACCGGGGAGCTGTTTTTT. It translates to CAWSEEGGGTGELFF.